This TCR beta chain was recovered during a study of blood T cell repertoires in COVID-19. Study background: Samples of COVID-19 (acute and convalescent) were obtained from the United States, Italy and Spain.

The authors' processing: Amplifying reference gene primers gave estimates of nucleated cell counts. TCRdb keeps only in-frame clones here, not all; method: immunoSEQ multiplex PCR. That table supplies the V and J calls and clone size; D and trimming were determined from the DNA. Found here are 150,000 to 200,000 clones, 60% to 80% of them singletons; the top ten hold roughly 28%. The CDR3 covers 14 residues. Trimming pared 3 bases from V and 3 bases from J, leaving 12 bases between. From germline, CDR1 is DFQATT and CDR2 SNEGSKA (reference sequence). This receptor was identified in a woman in her sixties or seventies with acute or convalescent COVID-19. The chain combines TRBV20-1 with TRBJ1-5; maybe TRBD1 (5 bases). Sequenced material: peripheral blood. The CDR3 loop is CSASRGNPNQPQHF. CDR3 bases: TGCAGTGCTAGTAGGGGCAACCCCAATCAGCCCCAGCATTTT.